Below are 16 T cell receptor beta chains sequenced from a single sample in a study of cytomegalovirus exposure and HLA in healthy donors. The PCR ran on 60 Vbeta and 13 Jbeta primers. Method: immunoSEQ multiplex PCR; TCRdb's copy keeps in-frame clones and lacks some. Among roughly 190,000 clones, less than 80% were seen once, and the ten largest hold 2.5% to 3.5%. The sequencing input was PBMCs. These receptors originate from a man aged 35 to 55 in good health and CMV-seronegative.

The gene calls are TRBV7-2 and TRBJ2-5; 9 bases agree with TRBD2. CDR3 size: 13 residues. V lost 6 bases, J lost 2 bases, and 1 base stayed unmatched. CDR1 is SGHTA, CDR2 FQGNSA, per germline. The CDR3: CASRAGGQETQYF. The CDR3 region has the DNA TGTGCCAGCAGGGCGGGGGGGCAAGAGACCCAGTACTTC.

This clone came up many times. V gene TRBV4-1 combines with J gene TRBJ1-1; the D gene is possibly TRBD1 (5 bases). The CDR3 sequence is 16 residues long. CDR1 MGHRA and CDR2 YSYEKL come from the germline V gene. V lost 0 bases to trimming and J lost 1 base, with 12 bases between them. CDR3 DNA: TGCGCCAGCAGCCAAGAGCCGCGGGGGTGGAACACTGAAGCTTTCTTT. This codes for CASSQEPRGWNTEAFF.

CDR3 sequence reads: CASSRNGQAGQPQHF. The CDR3 DNA follows: TGTGCCAGCAGCCGGAACGGACAGGCGGGACAGCCCCAGCATTTT. This sequence joins TRBV7-9 and TRBJ1-5, with 7 nucleotides matching TRBD1. With 5 bases clipped from V and 7 bases from J, the junction kept 11 bases outside the gene matches. Germline V gene sequence: CDR1 SEHNR, CDR2 FQNEAQ (reference sequence). The CDR3 consists of 15 residues.

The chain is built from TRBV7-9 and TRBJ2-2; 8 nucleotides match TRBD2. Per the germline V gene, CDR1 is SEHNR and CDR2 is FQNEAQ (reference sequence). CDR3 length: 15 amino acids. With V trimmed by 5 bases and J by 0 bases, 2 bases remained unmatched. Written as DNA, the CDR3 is TGTGCCAGCAGCCCCGGGGGGGCGAACACCGGGGAGCTGTTTTTT. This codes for CASSPGGANTGELFF. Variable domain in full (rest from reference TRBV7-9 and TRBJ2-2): DTGVSQNPRHKITKRGQNVTFRCDPISEHNRLYWYRQTLGQGPEFLTYFQNEAQLEKSRLLSDRFSAERPKGSFSTLEIQRTEQGDSAMYLCASSPGGANTGELFFGEGSRLTVL.

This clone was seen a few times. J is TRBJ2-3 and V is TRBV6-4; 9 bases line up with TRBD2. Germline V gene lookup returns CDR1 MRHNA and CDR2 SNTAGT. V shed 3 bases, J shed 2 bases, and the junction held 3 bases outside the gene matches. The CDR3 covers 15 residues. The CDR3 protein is CASSEGGGATDTQYF. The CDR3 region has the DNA TGTGCCAGCAGTGAAGGCGGGGGGGCCACAGATACGCAGTATTTT.

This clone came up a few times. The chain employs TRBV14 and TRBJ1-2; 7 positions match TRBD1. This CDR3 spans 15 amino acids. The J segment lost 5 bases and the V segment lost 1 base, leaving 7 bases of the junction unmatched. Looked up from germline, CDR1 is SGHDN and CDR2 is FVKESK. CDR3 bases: TGTGCCAGCAGCCAAGTGACGTCAGGGGGATATGGCTACACCTTC. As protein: CASSQVTSGGYGYTF.

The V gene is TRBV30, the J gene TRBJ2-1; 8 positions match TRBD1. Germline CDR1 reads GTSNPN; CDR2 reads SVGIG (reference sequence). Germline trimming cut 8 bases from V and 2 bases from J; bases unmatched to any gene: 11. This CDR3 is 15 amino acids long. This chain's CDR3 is CAVVRGTGAYNEQFF. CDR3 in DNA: TGTGCCGTCGTAAGGGGGACAGGTGCCTACAATGAGCAGTTCTTC.

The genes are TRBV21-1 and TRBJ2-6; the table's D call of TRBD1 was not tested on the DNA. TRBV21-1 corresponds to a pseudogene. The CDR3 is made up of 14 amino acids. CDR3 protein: CASSNSSGANVLTF. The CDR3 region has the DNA TGTGCCAGCAGCAACAGCTCTGGGGCCAACGTCCTGACTTTC.

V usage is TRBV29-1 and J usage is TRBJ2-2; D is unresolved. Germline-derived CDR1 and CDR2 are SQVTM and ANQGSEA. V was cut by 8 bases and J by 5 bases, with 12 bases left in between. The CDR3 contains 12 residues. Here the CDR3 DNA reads TGCAGCATCCGGTTTACGACCGGGGAGCTGTTTTTT. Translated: CSIRFTTGELFF.

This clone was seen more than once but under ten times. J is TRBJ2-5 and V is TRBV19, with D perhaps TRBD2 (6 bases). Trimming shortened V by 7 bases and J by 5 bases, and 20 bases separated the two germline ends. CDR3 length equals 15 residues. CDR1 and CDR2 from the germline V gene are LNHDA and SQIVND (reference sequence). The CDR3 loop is CASTGPVGSGETQYF. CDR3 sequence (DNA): TGTGCCAGTACTGGCCCGGTCGGGAGTGGGGAGACCCAGTACTTC.

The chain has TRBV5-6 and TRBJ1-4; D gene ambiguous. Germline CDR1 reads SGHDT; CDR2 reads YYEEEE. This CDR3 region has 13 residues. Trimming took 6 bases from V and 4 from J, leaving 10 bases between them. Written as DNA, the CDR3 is TGTGCCAGCAAGTACAGTTTTAATGAAAAACTGTTTTTT. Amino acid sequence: CASKYSFNEKLFF.

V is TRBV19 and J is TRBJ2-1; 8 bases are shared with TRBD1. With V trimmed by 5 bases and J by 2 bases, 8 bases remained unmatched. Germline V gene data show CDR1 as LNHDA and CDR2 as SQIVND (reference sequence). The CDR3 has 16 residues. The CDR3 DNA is TGTGCCAGTAGTGTCGACGGGACAGGCGCCTACAATGAGCAGTTCTTC. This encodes CASSVDGTGAYNEQFF.

CDR3 coding DNA: TGTGCCAGCAGCGACAGGCTCTATGGCTACACCTTC. The encoded protein is CASSDRLYGYTF. The J gene is TRBJ1-2, the V gene TRBV6-5; tentatively, D is TRBD1 (6 bases). From germline, CDR1 is MNHEY and CDR2 SVGAGI. There are 12 residues in the CDR3. Deletions cut 6 bases from V and 4 bases from J, with 9 bases between.

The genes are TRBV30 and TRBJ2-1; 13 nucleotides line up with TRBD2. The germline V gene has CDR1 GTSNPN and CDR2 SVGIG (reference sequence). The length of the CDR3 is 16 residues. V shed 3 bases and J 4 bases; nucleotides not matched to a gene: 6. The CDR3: CAWSPRLAGGYNEQFF. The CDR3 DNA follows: TGTGCCTGGAGCCCCAGACTAGCGGGGGGTTACAATGAGCAGTTCTTC.

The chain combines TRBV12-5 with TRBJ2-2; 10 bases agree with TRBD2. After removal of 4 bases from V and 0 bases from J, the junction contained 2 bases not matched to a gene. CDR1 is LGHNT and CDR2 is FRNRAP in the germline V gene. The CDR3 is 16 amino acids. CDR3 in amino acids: CASGWGTSANTGELFF. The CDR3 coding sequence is TGTGCTAGTGGTTGGGGGACTAGCGCGAACACCGGGGAGCTGTTTTTT.

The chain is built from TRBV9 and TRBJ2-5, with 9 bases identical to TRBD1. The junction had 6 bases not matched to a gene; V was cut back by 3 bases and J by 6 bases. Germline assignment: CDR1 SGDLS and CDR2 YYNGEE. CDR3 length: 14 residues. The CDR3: CASSEGTGQKTQYF. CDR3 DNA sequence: TGTGCCAGCAGCGAGGGGACAGGGCAAAAGACCCAGTACTTC.